A selection of T cell receptor beta chains follows, all from one sample in a study of cytomegalovirus exposure and HLA in healthy donors. Produced via immunoSEQ multiplex PCR; TCRdb's table is partial and in-frame only. This table has about 82,000 clones, just over 70% appearing once. Sequenced input: PBMCs. These receptors all come from a man aged 55-75 years in good health and CMV-seronegative. Both conserved end residues are part of each CDR3. A D gene is named only where the DNA matches it firmly. Expanded clones are given a class, and other clones once, few, many or no size at all.

V	size	D	J	DNA	CDR3
TRBV1	.	.	TRBJ2-2	TGCACCAGCAGGATAGAGTGCTCGAACACCGGGGAGCTGTTTTTT	CTSRIECSNTGELFF
TRBV6-1	.	.	TRBJ1-2	TGTGCCGTGGAGGGGGGGCGGGGAGGCTACACCTTC	CAVEGGRGGYTF
TRBV4-1	few	.	TRBJ1-5	TGCGCCAGCAGCCAAGATGGGGGGATAGGCAATCAGCCCCAGCATTTT	CASSQDGGIGNQPQHF
TRBV2	.	.	TRBJ1-5	TGTGCCAGCAGTGAAATAGATAGCAATCAGCCCCAGCATTTT	CASSEIDSNQPQHF
TRBV30	.	.	TRBJ2-1	TGTGCCTGGAGTGTACAGGACGCTAGCTCCTACAATGAGCAGTTCTTC	CAWSVQDASSYNEQFF
TRBV5-1	.	TRBD1	TRBJ2-7	TGCGCCAGCAGCACCCAAGGGGGCGGGTATACCTACGAGCAGTACTTC	CASSTQGGGYTYEQYF
TRBV13	.	.	TRBJ1-4	TGTGCCAGCAGCTGGGGCCCCGGGACACAGTTAGAAAAACTGTTTTTT	CASSWGPGTQLEKLFF
TRBV28	.	.	TRBJ2-7	TGTGCCAGCAGTTCCCCCCGCGAGCAGTACTTC	CASSSPREQYF
TRBV11-2	.	TRBD1	TRBJ2-7	TGTGCCAGCAGCGCGGACAGGACCTACGAGCAGTACTTC	CASSADRTYEQYF
TRBV19	once	.	TRBJ1-2	TGTGCCAGTAGCCCGGAGATCGGTGGCTACACCTTC	CASSPEIGGYTF
TRBV19	.	.	TRBJ1-1	TGTGCCAGTAGTATGACACAGAACACTGAAGCTTTCTTT	CASSMTQNTEAFF